This section outlines one T cell receptor (beta chain) sequence together with its context. As yet, its antigen is unknown. This entry comes from a study of shared clonotypes between healthy human individuals. Clones were read by immunoSEQ multiplex PCR, and TCRdb kept only the in-frame ones, dropping some. This table holds roughly 500,000 clones, roughly 95% found once. Study outcomes and limitations: Only blood was sampled, and tissue TCR repertoires likely differ from blood ones.

The sequenced material came from naive CD4+ T cells sorted from blood. Subset specified: CD45RA+ positively selected. This TCR was recovered from a woman in her twenties or thirties in good health.

The DNA of the CDR3 is TGTGCCAGTAGTAGGACTCAGGGCTCCTACGAGCAGTACTTC. Residues: CASSRTQGSYEQYF. The chain links TRBV19 to TRBJ2-7; the D call may be TRBD1 or TRBD2 (5 bases each). Germline V gene sequence: CDR1 LNHDA, CDR2 SQIVND (reference sequence). There are 14 residues in the CDR3. V was trimmed by 4 bases and J by 0 bases, leaving 10 bases between them.